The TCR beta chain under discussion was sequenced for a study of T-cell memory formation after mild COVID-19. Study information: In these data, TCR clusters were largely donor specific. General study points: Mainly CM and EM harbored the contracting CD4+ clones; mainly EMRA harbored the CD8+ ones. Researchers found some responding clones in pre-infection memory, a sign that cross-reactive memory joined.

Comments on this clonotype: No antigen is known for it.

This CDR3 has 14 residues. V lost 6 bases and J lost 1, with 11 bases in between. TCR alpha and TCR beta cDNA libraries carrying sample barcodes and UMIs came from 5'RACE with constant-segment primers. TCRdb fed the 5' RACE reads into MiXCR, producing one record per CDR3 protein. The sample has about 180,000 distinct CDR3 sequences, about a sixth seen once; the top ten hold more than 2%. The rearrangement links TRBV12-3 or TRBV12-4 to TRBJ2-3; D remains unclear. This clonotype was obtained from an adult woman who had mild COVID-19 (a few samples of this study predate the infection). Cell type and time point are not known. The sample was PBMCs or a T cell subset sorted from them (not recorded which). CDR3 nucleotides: TGTGCCAGCAGCTATAAACCTGGCACAGATACGCAGTATTTT. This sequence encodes CASSYKPGTDTQYF.